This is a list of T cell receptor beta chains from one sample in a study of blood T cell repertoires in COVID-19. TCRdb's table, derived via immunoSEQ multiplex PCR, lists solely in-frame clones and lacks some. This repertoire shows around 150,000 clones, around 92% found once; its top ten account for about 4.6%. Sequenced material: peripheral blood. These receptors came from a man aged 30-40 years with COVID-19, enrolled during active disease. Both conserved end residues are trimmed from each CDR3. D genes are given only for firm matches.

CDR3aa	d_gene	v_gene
ASSTILMAGEQF	.	TRBV19
ASSDRDRGPHEQY	TRBD1	TRBV2
ASSFGSGMSGYT	.	TRBV5-6
ATSDLRQGNEQF	TRBD1	TRBV24-1
ASSGGQGALGNTEAF	TRBD1	TRBV2
ASSELGAPNEKLF	.	TRBV2
ASSFGQGTEQY	TRBD1	TRBV5-5
ASPGQTNYGYT	TRBD1	TRBV19
ASSLAPGGYEQY	TRBD1	TRBV5-1
ASSPGTDRGY	TRBD1	TRBV12-3/TRBV12-4
ASSQGTGGMYNEQF	TRBD1	TRBV18
ASSRQGRQPQH	TRBD1	TRBV11-2
ASSVGGEETQY	.	TRBV9
ASSLAMGQVYEQY	.	TRBV5-1
ASSVASSTDTQY	.	TRBV9
ASSSPPRGSYNEQF	.	TRBV27
ASSWRGNGYT	.	TRBV27
ASTPRQETQY	.	TRBV2
ASSPLNSDEQF	.	TRBV18
ASSQGRGRGSPEAF	.	TRBV3-1/TRBV3-2
ASSLGGQNNQPQH	.	TRBV27
ASSPGDSTSTDTQY	.	TRBV7-2
AWRFRTSRDTQY	TRBD2	TRBV30
ASSMGQGSITYGYT	TRBD1	TRBV19
ASSLRGSPYNEQF	.	TRBV27
ASSSGLPGFEQY	TRBD2	TRBV7-8
ASSPRFSSTDTQY	.	TRBV18
ASREGDKGKLF	.	TRBV5-1
ASSHPGQGDGYT	TRBD1	TRBV3-1/TRBV3-2
ASSEGPGAYGYT	.	TRBV6-1
SVRVYSRSYEQY	.	TRBV29-1
ASSPTGQGPTEAF	TRBD1	TRBV19
ASRGIRTSGEYNEQF	TRBD2	TRBV7-9